This TCR beta chain appears in the sequencing data of a study of shared clonotypes between healthy human individuals. Positively selected for CCR7, the CD45RO-negative cells used as naive CD8 cells excluded terminally differentiated effector memory CD45RA+ cells. The method was immunoSEQ multiplex PCR; TCRdb's version includes in-frame clones alone and lacks a portion of them. The sample yields more than 2 million clones, less than 95% seen once. Germline CDR1 is SGHVS and CDR2 is FQNEAQ. V lost 3 bases to trimming and J lost 3 bases, with 8 bases between them. CDR3 size: 14 residues. The TCR comes from a man younger than 35 in good health. Sequenced input: naive CD8+ T cells sorted from blood. V and J are TRBV7-8 and TRBJ2-2; a possible D gene is TRBD1 (6 bases). The CDR3 nucleotides read TGTGCCAGCAGCTTCAGGGGTTACACCGGGGAGCTGTTTTTT. Protein sequence: CASSFRGYTGELFF.